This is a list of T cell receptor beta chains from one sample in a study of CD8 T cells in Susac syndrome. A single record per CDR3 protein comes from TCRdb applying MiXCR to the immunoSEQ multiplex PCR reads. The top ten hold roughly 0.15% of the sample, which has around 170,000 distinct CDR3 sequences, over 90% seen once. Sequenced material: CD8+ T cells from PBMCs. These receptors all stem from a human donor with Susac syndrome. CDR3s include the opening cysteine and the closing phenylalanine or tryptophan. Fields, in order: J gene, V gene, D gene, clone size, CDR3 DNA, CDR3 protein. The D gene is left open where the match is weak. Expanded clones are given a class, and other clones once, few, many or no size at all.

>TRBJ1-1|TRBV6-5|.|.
TGTGCCAGCAGGTTTTCGGAGGGGATCACTGAAGCTTTCTTT
CASRFSEGITEAFF
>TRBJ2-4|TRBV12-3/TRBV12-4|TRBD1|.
TGTGCCAGCAGCGGACAGGGTCGGGGTGGCATTCAGTACTTC
CASSGQGRGGIQYF
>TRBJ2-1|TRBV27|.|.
TGTGCCAGCAGTTTTAAACTAGCTAGCAATGAGCAGTTCTTC
CASSFKLASNEQFF
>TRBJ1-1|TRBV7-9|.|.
TGTGCCAGCATTCCCCGGGCCGGGACTGAAGCTTTCTTT
CASIPRAGTEAFF
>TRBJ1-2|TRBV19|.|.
TGTGCCAGTAGTATACAGGCGAGCCAAGGGGGCTACACCTTC
CASSIQASQGGYTF
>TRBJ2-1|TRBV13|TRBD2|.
TGTGCCAGCAGCTTAGGTAGCGGGGGGGCGGTTGAGCAGTTCTTC
CASSLGSGGAVEQFF
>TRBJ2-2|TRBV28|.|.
TGTGCCAGCAGTTTATTTGGCGTCAGGAGCGGGGAGCTGTTTTTT
CASSLFGVRSGELFF
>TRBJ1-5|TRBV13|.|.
TGTGCCAGCAGCTTAGGCAGGGTTAATCAGCCCCAGCATTTT
CASSLGRVNQPQHF
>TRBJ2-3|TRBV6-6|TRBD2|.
TGTGCCAGCACTGGGACTAGCAGAACCACAGATACGCAGTATTTT
CASTGTSRTTDTQYF
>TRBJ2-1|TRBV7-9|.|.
TGTGCCAGCAGCCACAAGGGAAACAATGAGCAGTTCTTC
CASSHKGNNEQFF
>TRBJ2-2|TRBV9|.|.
TGTGCCAGCAGCGTAGAGGCAGGGGACACCGGGGAGCTGTTTTTT
CASSVEAGDTGELFF
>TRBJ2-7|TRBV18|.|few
TGTGCCAGCTCACCACCTGGAGGGCTCGAGCAGTACTTC
CASSPPGGLEQYF